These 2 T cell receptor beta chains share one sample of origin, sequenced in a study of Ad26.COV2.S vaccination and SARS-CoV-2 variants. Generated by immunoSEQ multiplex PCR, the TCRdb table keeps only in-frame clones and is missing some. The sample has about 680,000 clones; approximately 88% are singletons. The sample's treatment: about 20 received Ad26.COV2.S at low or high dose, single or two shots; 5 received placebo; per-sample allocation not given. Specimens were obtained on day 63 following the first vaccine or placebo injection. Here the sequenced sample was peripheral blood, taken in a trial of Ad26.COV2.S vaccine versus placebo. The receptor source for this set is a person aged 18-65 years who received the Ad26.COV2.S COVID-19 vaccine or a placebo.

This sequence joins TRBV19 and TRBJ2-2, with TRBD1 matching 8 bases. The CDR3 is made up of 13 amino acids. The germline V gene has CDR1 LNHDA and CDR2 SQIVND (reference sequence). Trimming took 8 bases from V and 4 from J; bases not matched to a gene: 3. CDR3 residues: CASRDRSTGELFF. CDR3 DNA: TGTGCCAGTCGGGACAGGAGCACCGGGGAGCTGTTTTTT.

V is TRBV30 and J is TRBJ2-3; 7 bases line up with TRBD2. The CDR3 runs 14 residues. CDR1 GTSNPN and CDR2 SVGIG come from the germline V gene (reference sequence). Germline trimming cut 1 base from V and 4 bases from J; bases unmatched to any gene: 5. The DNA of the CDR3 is TGTGCCTGGAGTGGAATAGCGGGTCCAGATACGCAGTATTTT. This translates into CAWSGIAGPDTQYF.